The 20 T cell receptor beta chains below were found in one sample sequenced in a study of control samples from healthy donors and cancer patients. Assay used: immunoSEQ multiplex PCR; TCRdb lists only in-frame clones, some missing. The table has approximately 100,000 clones, roughly nine tenths seen once. Source material: blood. The receptors derive from a man aged 25 to 40 in good health.

The V gene is TRBV29-1, the J gene TRBJ1-5, with D unclear. This CDR3 has 13 amino acids. The germline gives CDR1 SQVTM, CDR2 ANQGSEA. Trimming took 0 bases from V and 6 from J, leaving 9 bases between them. The CDR3 sequence is CSVEDPVGQPQHF. In nucleotides, the CDR3 is TGCAGCGTTGAAGATCCGGTAGGTCAGCCCCAGCATTTT.

J is TRBJ2-5 and V is TRBV6-6; D ambiguous. Trimming stripped 0 bases from V and 0 bases from J, with 11 bases between. The CDR3 consists of 16 residues. The germline gives CDR1 MNHNY, CDR2 SVGAGI (reference sequence). In DNA, the CDR3 is TGTGCCAGCAGTTACTCGATCTCCGGAAACCAAGAGACCCAGTACTTC. Amino acid sequence: CASSYSISGNQETQYF.

J is TRBJ1-3 and V is TRBV28; D is possibly TRBD1 (5 bases). Trimming removed 8 bases from V and 0 bases from J, with 11 bases in between. The CDR3 length is 14 residues. In germline, CDR1 is MDHEN, CDR2 SYDVKM. Written as DNA, the CDR3 is TGTGCCAGCGGGGGGGGACTCTCTGGAAACACCATATATTTT. The encoded protein is CASGGGLSGNTIYF.

This clone was detected only once. This chain uses TRBV12-5 with TRBJ1-3; 7 bases are a match to TRBD1. Germline CDR1 and CDR2: LGHNT and FRNRAP. The CDR3 length is 17 residues. The V segment lost 0 bases and the J segment 0 bases; nucleotides outside the gene matches: 5. CDR3 DNA sequence: TGTGCTAGTGGTTTGGTCATAGGGGGCCCCTCTGGAAACACCATATATTTT. Protein sequence: CASGLVIGGPSGNTIYF.

This clone has a handful of counts. Written as DNA, the CDR3 is TGCGCCAGCAGCTTGGCCGGGGTAACCAACTATGGCTACACCTTC. It specifies CASSLAGVTNYGYTF. The rearrangement links TRBV5-1 to TRBJ1-2, with D unclear. The CDR3 runs 15 residues. The germline gives CDR1 SGHRS, CDR2 YFSETQ. V was cut by 0 bases and J by 2 bases, with 11 bases left in between.

This sequence joins TRBV29-1 and TRBJ1-6, with D possibly TRBD1 on 6 matching bases. V dropped 0 bases and J dropped 10 bases, with 10 bases sitting between them. The CDR3 is 13 amino acids. Per germline, CDR1 SQVTM and CDR2 ANQGSEA. The CDR3 here is CSVEEQQGSPLHF. The CDR3 region has the DNA TGCAGCGTTGAAGAACAACAGGGATCACCCCTCCACTTT.

In this sample, this clone turned up once. The junction does not match germline at one end; this may be a read error. This sequence joins TRBV6-1 and TRBJ2-1; tentatively, D is TRBD1 (7 bases). CDR1 and CDR2 from the germline V gene are MNHNS and SASEGT. This CDR3 contains 16 residues. As DNA, the CDR3 is TGTGCCAGCAGTGGTAAGGGGGGACAGACCTACAATGAGCTGTTCTTC. It encodes CASSGKGGQTYNELFF.

The V call is TRBV19, the J call TRBJ2-3, with a weak D call TRBD2 (6 bases). CDR3 length equals 13 residues. V was clipped by 7 bases and J by 0 bases, with 8 bases between them. Germline V gene sequence: CDR1 LNHDA, CDR2 SQIVND (reference sequence). The CDR3 spells CASNRESTDTQYF. The CDR3, as DNA: TGTGCCAGTAACCGGGAGAGCACAGATACGCAGTATTTT.

This clone was observed a single time. The chain employs TRBV6-5 and TRBJ1-2; 8 positions match TRBD1. V trimming: 6 bases; J trimming: 6 bases; junction bases outside the gene matches: 6. The CDR3 runs to 13 residues. Looked up from germline, CDR1 is MNHEY and CDR2 is SVGAGI. As DNA, the CDR3 is TGTGCCAGCAGCTACAGGGGGAAGGATGGCTACACCTTC. Amino acids: CASSYRGKDGYTF.

This chain joins TRBV12-3 or TRBV12-4 and TRBJ1-1, with D perhaps TRBD1 (5 bases). The ends were cut back, 8 bases at V and 4 bases at J, with 14 bases in the middle. This CDR3 region has 13 residues. CDR3 in DNA: TGTGCCAGCCGAGCGCCAGGGAGCACTGAAGCTTTCTTT. Amino acids: CASRAPGSTEAFF.

This clone occurred a few times. DNA of the CDR3: TGTGCCAGCAGTTTAGGGGCCCCCTCCCCCTATGGCTACACCTTC. Amino acids: CASSLGAPSPYGYTF. The chain combines TRBV27 with TRBJ1-2; a weak D match, TRBD1 (5 bases). The germline V gene encodes CDR1 MNHEY and CDR2 SMNVEV (reference sequence). This CDR3 comprises 15 residues. The V end lost 2 bases, the J end lost 4 bases, and 14 bases lay between the germline ends.

This clone is large (0.1 to 1%) in the sample. The rearrangement uses TRBV5-4 and TRBJ1-3, with 9 bases aligning to TRBD1. The trim removed 4 bases at V and 3 bases at J, leaving 5 bases unmatched. Germline V CDR1 and CDR2: SGHNT, YYREEE (reference sequence). The CDR3 consists of 15 residues. The CDR3 sequence is CASSEQGAGGNTIYF. The CDR3, as DNA: TGTGCCAGCAGCGAACAGGGGGCGGGTGGAAACACCATATATTTT.

The rearrangement joins TRBV7-2 to TRBJ2-1; possibly TRBD1 for D (6 bases). In germline, CDR1 is SGHTA, CDR2 FQGNSA. The CDR3 covers 15 residues. Between the trimmed V and J ends, which lost 4 bases and 2 bases, there was a span of 12 bases. CDR3 amino acids: CASSSGEGTYNEQFF. The CDR3 bases are TGTGCCAGCAGCTCAGGGGAAGGGACCTACAATGAGCAGTTCTTC.

This chain uses TRBV19 with TRBJ1-1; D possibly corresponds to TRBD1 (6 bases). There are 13 residues in the CDR3. In germline, CDR1 is LNHDA, CDR2 SQIVND (reference sequence). Trimming took off 10 bases at V and 0 bases at J, with 12 bases between the two ends. The CDR3 DNA reads as TGTGCCACCTCCGGACAGTTGAACACTGAAGCTTTCTTT. Amino acid sequence: CATSGQLNTEAFF.

The chain uses TRBV4-1 and TRBJ2-5; D unclear. The CDR3 is 14 amino acids. Germline CDR1 reads MGHRA; CDR2 reads YSYEKL. V was pared by 4 bases and J by 4 bases, with 13 bases between. CDR3 sequence (DNA): TGCGCCAGCAGCCCCGGGCCAGTCGGAGAGACCCAGTACTTC. Its protein is CASSPGPVGETQYF.

This chain links TRBV21-1 with TRBJ1-1; the table's D call, TRBD1, has no DNA check behind it. TRBV21-1 is a pseudogene segment. The CDR3 length is 19 residues. The CDR3 is CASSQAGARFRGMNTEAFF. For the CDR3, the DNA is TGTGCCAGCAGTCAAGCTGGGGCTCGCTTCAGGGGCATGAACACTGAAGCTTTCTTT.

CDR3 protein: CASSLAQGQPQHF. The CDR3 DNA reads as TGTGCCAGCAGCTTAGCGCAAGGTCAGCCCCAGCATTTT. The genes are TRBV7-2 and TRBJ1-5; no clear D gene. V shed 0 bases and J shed 6 bases, with 6 bases lying between them. This CDR3 comprises 13 residues. Germline loops: CDR1 SGHTA, CDR2 FQGNSA.

This chain links TRBV2 with TRBJ1-2; tentative D call: TRBD1 (5 bases). From germline, CDR1 is SNHLY and CDR2 FYNNEI. This CDR3 comprises 16 residues. Trimming cost V 2 bases and J 5 bases, with 18 bases left between them. The CDR3: CASSEWVLGQSYGYTF. CDR3 DNA sequence: TGTGCCAGCAGTGAATGGGTGTTAGGACAAAGTTATGGCTACACCTTC.

The CDR3 bases are TGTGCCAGCAGCTTTGCGGGGGGGCACGAGACCCAGTACTTC. Protein sequence: CASSFAGGHETQYF. This chain uses TRBV11-2 with TRBJ2-5; the match to TRBD2 covers 9 bases. Germline CDR1 reads SGHAT; CDR2 reads FQNNGV. Unmatched junction bases numbered 4, after V lost 3 bases and J lost 5 bases. The CDR3 spans 14 residues.

V usage is TRBV29-1 and J usage is TRBJ1-1, with D perhaps matching TRBD1 (6 bases). The CDR3 is 11 residues long. V shed 5 bases and J shed 9 bases, with 13 bases lying between them. The germline gives CDR1 SQVTM, CDR2 ANQGSEA. The CDR3 coding sequence is TGCAGCGTTTACCGGACAGAACAAGCTTTCTTT. This gives the protein CSVYRTEQAFF.